This T cell receptor beta chain was retrieved from a study of T cells in Graves' hyperthyroidism and ophthalmopathy. This CDR3 spans 16 amino acids. CDR1 and CDR2 from the germline V gene are SGHAT and FQNNGV. Trimming took off 0 bases at V and 2 bases at J, with 14 bases between the two ends. This clonotype has ten or more counts. There were TCR beta CDR3 regions amplified from RNA transcripts. Using the HTBI primer set, a first-round RT-PCR was run on the TCR CDR3. In TCRdb, the multiplex PCR reads were re-called with MiXCR into one record per CDR3 protein. Of nearly 600,000 distinct CDR3 sequences listed, about 15% are singletons.

This clonotype originated in a woman aged 25 to 39 with Graves' hyperthyroidism that later progressed to Graves' ophthalmopathy. This sequence joins TRBV11-2 and TRBJ2-7; TRBD1 is a possible D gene (6 bases). The sample was blood. CDR3: CASSLEWGRKTYEQYF. The CDR3 DNA is TGTGCCAGCAGCTTAGAATGGGGGCGCAAAACCTACGAGCAGTACTTC. Based on the CDR3 plus reference TRBV11-2 and TRBJ2-7, the full variable domain is EAGVAQSPRYKIIEKRQSVAFWCNPISGHATLYWYQQILGQGPKLLIQFQNNGVVDDSQLPKDRFSAERLKGVDSTLKIQPAKLEDSAVYLCASSLEWGRKTYEQYFGPGTRLTVT.